The clone carrying this T cell receptor (beta chain) appeared many times. Its antigen is as yet unknown. Authors of the study amplified TCR beta CDR3 regions from RNA transcripts. HTBI primers were the set used in a first-round RT-PCR of the TCR CDR3. One entry per CDR3 protein results from TCRdb running MiXCR on the multiplex PCR reads. This sample has some 720,000 distinct CDR3 sequences, with around 15% found just once. This sample is drawn from a study of T cells in Graves' hyperthyroidism and ophthalmopathy. From germline, CDR1 is SNHLY and CDR2 FYNNEI. This CDR3 contains 19 residues. V shed 8 bases and J 2 bases; nucleotides not matched to a gene: 21. The study's findings and limits: Among thyroid clonotypes expanded above 0.001, most also appeared in blood.

This chain uses TRBV2 with TRBJ2-7; 10 bases map to TRBD2. The TCR originated in a man aged 18 to 29 with Graves' hyperthyroidism. Material: blood. In DNA, the CDR3 is TGTGCCAGCTTCTCACCGGGACTAGCGAACACTCGAACACCCTACGAGCAGTACTTC. Translating gives CASFSPGLANTRTPYEQYF.